The clone carrying this T cell receptor beta chain was found many times. As yet, its antigen is unknown. This sample was included in a study of identical twins. Findings of the study overall: Shared out-of-frame alpha sequences (those common to twins) showed excess low generation probability. Invariant cells of the MAIT and iNKT types might have partly distorted the zero-insertion analyses. Compared with models, monozygotic twins showed more out-of-frame TCR alpha sharing.

TCRdb re-called the 5' RACE reads through MiXCR, storing one row per CDR3 protein. The sample gives 550,000 to 800,000 distinct CDR3 sequences, around 7.4% of which show up once; 1.6% is in the top ten. The same data also contributed to another study, on yellow fever vaccine responses in identical twins. That report adds: Reported findings indicate that twins' vaccine T cell responses seemed partially convergent, partially personalized.

This receptor was taken from a woman between 18 and 30 years old in good health. Sequencing input: PBMCs.

CDR3 DNA sequence: TGTGCCAGCAGTTCTTCAGGACACCCCTTGCAGCCCCAGCATTTT. The encoded protein is CASSSSGHPLQPQHF. The gene calls are TRBV28 and TRBJ1-5; weak D call: TRBD1 (5 bases). V shed 4 bases and J shed 7 bases, with 17 bases lying between them. The CDR3 covers 15 residues. Germline CDR1 MDHEN, CDR2 SYDVKM.